This T cell receptor (beta chain) emerged from a study of OX40 agonist ivuxolimab in advanced cancers. Whole-study context: Hepatocellular carcinoma, melanoma, renal cell or head and neck cancer occurred in dose-escalation patients.

The CDR3 is made up of 15 amino acids. Trimming took off 5 bases at V and 3 bases at J, with 14 bases between the two ends. The V gene's germline CDR1 is MDHEN and CDR2 SYDVKM. TCRdb's table, derived via immunoSEQ multiplex PCR, lists solely in-frame clones and lacks some. This sample yields roughly 65,000 clones, of which roughly 85% are seen a single time; roughly 11% belongs to the top ten. The sequence was obtained from an adult with an advanced solid tumor such as melanoma, head and neck, liver or kidney cancer. The V and J genes are TRBV28 and TRBJ2-1, with D perhaps matching TRBD2 (6 bases). The starting material was CD4+ or CD8+ T cells sorted from blood, obtained in a trial of the OX40 agonist ivuxolimab. CDR3 DNA: TGTGCCAGCAGTCGCCCGGGGGAGTACTACAATGAGCAGTTCTTC. Encoded protein: CASSRPGEYYNEQFF.